This passage covers 13 T cell receptor beta chains from one sample sequenced in a study of blood T cell dynamics during melanoma immunotherapy. Findings and caveats of the study: Cell-free DNA CDR3 sequences most resembled the immune-effector CD8+ subset, which was also most clonal.

The assay was immunoSEQ multiplex PCR, and TCRdb's table has in-frame clones only and misses some. In the table there are about 1,300 clones, roughly 74% of which are singletons. No antigen has been assigned to these receptors. Time point given: pre-treatment baseline. The CD3+ CD4- CD8+ CD45RA- CD45RO-high CD27- CCR7- memory phenotype defined TIE cells. Sequencing used CD8+ T cells from blood, obtained from a patient treated with checkpoint blockade. These receptors all stem from a human donor with melanoma.

V and J are TRBV5-6 and TRBJ2-5, with D possibly matching TRBD1 (7 bases). Trimming removed 2 bases from V and 11 bases from J, with 22 bases in between. The CDR3 extends over 15 amino acids. In germline, CDR1 is SGHDT, CDR2 YYEEEE. This chain's CDR3 is CASSFSQGGRGEQYF. In DNA form, the CDR3 reads TGTGCCAGCAGCTTCTCCCAGGGGGGACGTGGTGAGCAGTACTTC.

The rearrangement uses TRBV2 and TRBJ2-7, with D perhaps matching TRBD2 (6 bases). CDR1 is SNHLY and CDR2 is FYNNEI in the germline V gene. The CDR3 runs to 15 residues. The V and J ends lost 3 bases and 0 bases respectively, with 12 bases between them. CDR3 loop: CASSERDWSSYEQYF. In DNA, the CDR3 is TGTGCCAGCAGTGAGAGGGACTGGAGCTCCTACGAGCAGTACTTC. The complete variable domain, with remaining parts taken from reference TRBV2 and TRBJ2-7, reads EPEVTQTPSHQVTQMGQEVILRCVPISNHLYFYWYRQILGQKVEFLVSFYNNEISEKSEIFDDQFSVERPDGSNFTLKIRSTKLEDSAMYFCASSERDWSSYEQYFGPGTRLTVT.

The V and J genes are TRBV5-6 and TRBJ2-7; the D call may be TRBD1 or TRBD2 (6 bases each). The germline CDR1 and CDR2 sequences are SGHDT and YYEEEE. Trimming took 4 bases from V and 0 from J, leaving 14 bases between them. The CDR3 has 15 amino acids. In DNA, the CDR3 is TGTGCCAGCAGCCCAGTGGGGGGCACCTCCTACGAGCAGTACTTC. Encoded protein: CASSPVGGTSYEQYF.

The V and J genes are TRBV19 and TRBJ1-5; TRBD1 might be the D (6 bases). Trimming cost V 5 bases and J 3 bases, with 14 bases left between them. Germline values: CDR1 LNHDA, CDR2 SQIVND (reference sequence). The CDR3 has 15 amino acids. The CDR3 reads CASSPEDSPNQPQHF. DNA for the CDR3: TGTGCCAGTAGTCCGGAGGACAGCCCCAATCAGCCCCAGCATTTT.

This clone has more than one count but fewer than ten. V usage is TRBV5-4 and J usage is TRBJ2-5, with 13 bases fitting TRBD2. Per the germline V gene, CDR1 is SGHNT and CDR2 is YYREEE (reference sequence). Losses at the gene ends were 0 bases for V and 2 bases for J; bases not matched to a gene: 1. This CDR3 has 16 amino acids. The CDR3 sequence is CASSLGGLAGQETQYF. CDR3 DNA: TGTGCCAGCAGCTTGGGGGGACTAGCGGGACAAGAGACCCAGTACTTC.

The chain uses TRBV6-6 and TRBJ2-7; TRBD1 is a possible D gene (6 bases). This CDR3 comprises 12 residues. Trimming removed 2 bases at V and 5 bases at J, with 7 bases between. Per the germline V gene, CDR1 is MNHNY and CDR2 is SVGAGI (reference sequence). The CDR3 DNA sequence: TGTGCCAGCAGTTACGGGGGCCACGAGCAGTACTTC. Translated, it gives CASSYGGHEQYF.

This chain connects TRBV7-2 to TRBJ2-1; possibly TRBD2 for D (6 bases). Germline V CDR1 and CDR2: SGHTA, FQGNSA. The CDR3 spans 14 residues. V was cut by 5 bases and J by 5 bases, with 13 bases left in between. The CDR3 DNA is TGTGCCAGCAGCATTTGGACTACCGACAATGAGCAGTTCTTC. Amino acid sequence: CASSIWTTDNEQFF.

This clone was detected only once. This sequence joins TRBV6-5 and TRBJ2-7, with TRBD2 matching over 7 bases. Germline values: CDR1 MNHEY, CDR2 SVGAGI. With 7 bases clipped from V and 5 bases from J, the junction kept 5 bases outside the gene matches. The CDR3 has 12 amino acids. DNA of the CDR3: TGTGCCAGCACCGCGGCGGGAGACGAGCAGTACTTC. It codes for CASTAAGDEQYF.

This chain connects TRBV27 to TRBJ2-1; no definite D call. The ends were cut back, 6 bases at V and 4 bases at J, with 10 bases in the middle. The CDR3 spans 13 residues. Germline CDR1 and CDR2: MNHEY and SMNVEV (reference sequence). CDR3 in DNA: TGTGCCAGCAGCCACGAGTGGTACAATGAGCAGTTCTTC. This translates into CASSHEWYNEQFF.

The chain employs TRBV19 and TRBJ2-2; no firm D call. With 7 bases removed from V and 1 base from J, the gap between germline ends came to 7 bases. The CDR3 totals 13 residues. Germline CDR1 is LNHDA and CDR2 is SQIVND (reference sequence). CDR3 nucleotides: TGTGCCAGTAACCGTTGGAACACCGGGGAGCTGTTTTTT. Translating it yields CASNRWNTGELFF. Supplemented by reference TRBV19 and TRBJ2-2, the full variable domain reads DGGITQSPKYLFRKEGQNVTLSCEQNLNHDAMYWYRQDPGQGLRLIYYSQIVNDFQKGDIAEGYSVSREKKESFPLTVTSAQKNPTAFYLCASNRWNTGELFFGEGSRLTVL.

The V call is TRBV5-5, the J call TRBJ2-7; 7 bases align to TRBD1. Germline loops: CDR1 SGHKS, CDR2 YYEKEE (reference sequence). Trimming cost V 0 bases and J 4 bases; bases outside gene matches: 7. The CDR3 has 15 amino acids. CDR3 sequence: CASSLEGQKIYEQYF. DNA for the CDR3: TGTGCCAGCAGCTTGGAGGGACAGAAAATTTACGAGCAGTACTTC.

In this sample, this clone turned up a few times. The V and J genes are TRBV4-1 and TRBJ1-5; no firm D call. CDR1 MGHRA and CDR2 YSYEKL come from the germline V gene. This CDR3 region has 15 residues. Deletions cut 1 base from V and 2 bases from J, with 9 bases between. The CDR3: CASSQGEQGNQPQHF. The CDR3 DNA follows: TGCGCCAGCAGCCAAGGGGAACAAGGCAATCAGCCCCAGCATTTT.

This chain uses TRBV27 with TRBJ2-3; 10 bases fit TRBD2. Per germline, CDR1 MNHEY and CDR2 SMNVEV (reference sequence). The J segment lost 6 bases and the V segment lost 6 bases, leaving 6 bases of the junction unmatched. The CDR3 has 14 residues. CDR3 sequence (DNA): TGTGCCAGCAGAATAGCGGGGGGCAGTGATACGCAGTATTTT. Translated, it gives CASRIAGGSDTQYF.